These T cell receptor beta chains were read from a single sample in a study of cytomegalovirus exposure and HLA in healthy donors. Sequencing was performed with immunoSEQ multiplex PCR; in TCRdb, only in-frame clones are kept and a portion is missing. The sample has roughly 80,000 clones; approximately 93% are singletons. Source material: PBMCs. These receptor sequences come from a woman under 30 in good health and CMV-seropositive. CDR3s include the opening cysteine and the closing phenylalanine or tryptophan. D genes are given only for firm matches. Some rows have no size entry. The others give once, few or many, or a class for an expanded clone.

j_gene	v_gene	d_gene	abundance	CDR3aa	CDR3nt
TRBJ2-1	TRBV2	.	once	CASRRGLLNEQFF	TGTGCCAGCAGACGGGGACTTTTAAATGAGCAGTTCTTC
TRBJ1-4	TRBV9	TRBD1	.	CASSNYRGDEKLFF	TGTGCCAGCAGCAACTACAGGGGGGATGAAAAACTGTTTTTT
TRBJ2-1	TRBV27	.	.	CASSSKTGYNTYNEQFF	TGTGCCAGCAGTTCCAAAACGGGGTACAATACCTACAATGAGCAGTTCTTC
TRBJ1-2	TRBV28	TRBD1	.	CASTRWTGGYTF	TGTGCCAGCACCCGATGGACAGGCGGCTACACCTTC
TRBJ2-3	TRBV7-3	.	.	CASSKRTAGTDTQYF	TGTGCCAGCAGCAAACGGACAGCCGGCACAGATACGCAGTATTTT
TRBJ2-7	TRBV4-2	TRBD1	.	CASSLNRGQSYEQYF	TGTGCCAGCAGCCTAAACAGGGGGCAAAGCTACGAGCAGTACTTC
TRBJ1-1	TRBV28	TRBD1	.	CASRNRGMNTEAFF	TGTGCCAGCAGAAACAGGGGCATGAACACTGAAGCTTTCTTT
TRBJ1-1	TRBV11-2	.	.	CASSLVGDTEAFF	TGTGCCAGCAGCTTAGTCGGGGACACTGAAGCTTTCTTT
TRBJ2-7	TRBV29-1	TRBD2	.	CSVLGASGGYEQYF	TGCAGCGTCCTGGGGGCGAGCGGGGGCTACGAGCAGTACTTC
TRBJ2-2	TRBV13	.	.	CASSPSGHKGANTGELFF	TGTGCCAGCAGCCCCAGTGGACACAAGGGGGCGAACACCGGGGAGCTGTTTTTT
TRBJ2-6	TRBV21-1	.	.	CASSGQGANVLTF	TGTGCCAGCAGCGGACAGGGGGCCAACGTCCTGACTTTC
TRBJ2-5	TRBV7-9	.	.	CASSTGTGQETQYF	TGTGCCAGCAGCACCGGGACTGGCCAAGAGACCCAGTACTTC
TRBJ2-7	TRBV7-8	.	.	CASSLVQALTGEQYF	TGTGCCAGCAGCTTAGTGCAAGCCCTGACGGGGGAGCAGTACTTC
TRBJ2-5	TRBV5-8	.	.	CASSLRGSQETQYF	TGTGCCAGCAGCTTGAGGGGGTCCCAAGAGACCCAGTACTTC
TRBJ2-7	TRBV7-9	.	.	CASSASSYEQYF	TGTGCCAGCAGTGCCAGTTCCTACGAGCAGTACTTC
TRBJ1-5	TRBV6-1	.	.	CASSRRTDSNQPQHF	TGTGCCAGCAGCAGGAGGACAGATAGCAATCAGCCCCAGCATTTT
TRBJ2-6	TRBV9	TRBD2	.	CASSVGRLAGGPGANVLTF	TGTGCCAGCAGCGTAGGCCGGCTAGCGGGGGGGCCTGGGGCCAACGTCCTGACTTTC
TRBJ1-1	TRBV7-2	.	once	CASSLVPGRTEAFF	TGTGCCAGCAGCTTAGTTCCGGGGAGGACTGAAGCTTTCTTT
TRBJ2-3	TRBV18	.	.	CASDAGARGTDTQYF	TGTGCCAGCGATGCGGGGGCCCGGGGCACAGATACGCAGTATTTT
TRBJ2-6	TRBV4-3	.	.	CASSQDPSVSGANVLTF	TGCGCCAGCAGCCAAGATCCCAGTGTCTCTGGGGCCAACGTCCTGACTTTC
TRBJ1-1	TRBV6-1	TRBD1	few	CASSSSLTGTTEAFF	TGTGCCAGCAGCTCATCATTGACAGGGACCACTGAAGCTTTCTTT
TRBJ2-7	TRBV4-1	TRBD2	once	CASSQDSGNYEQYF	TGCGCCAGCAGCCAAGATAGCGGGAACTACGAGCAGTACTTC
TRBJ1-2	TRBV29-1	.	.	CSGGGNYGYTF	TGCAGCGGGGGGGGGAACTATGGCTACACCTTC
TRBJ1-1	TRBV11-1	TRBD1	.	CASSLAGAYRGEAFF	TGTGCCAGCAGCTTAGCAGGGGCCTACAGGGGTGAAGCTTTCTTT
TRBJ2-2	TRBV7-3	TRBD2	once	CASSPAGSSNTGELFF	TGTGCCAGCAGCCCAGCGGGATCAAGCAACACCGGGGAGCTGTTTTTT
TRBJ2-2	TRBV28	TRBD2	.	CASRSAGENTGELFF	TGTGCCAGCAGGTCAGCGGGAGAAAACACCGGGGAGCTGTTTTTT
TRBJ2-1	TRBV7-6	.	.	CASSLGVGFYNEQFF	TGTGCCAGCAGCTTAGGAGTCGGGTTCTACAATGAGCAGTTCTTC
TRBJ1-2	TRBV2	.	.	CASRVDRSHFPNYGYTF	TGTGCCAGCAGGGTCGACAGGAGCCACTTTCCCAACTATGGCTACACCTTC
TRBJ2-7	TRBV7-2	TRBD1	once	CASSQDRGPYEQYF	TGTGCCAGCAGCCAAGACAGGGGACCCTACGAGCAGTACTTC
TRBJ2-5	TRBV4-3	TRBD2	.	CASSQDGAGVRGETQYF	TGCGCCAGCAGCCAAGATGGGGCGGGAGTTAGGGGCGAGACCCAGTACTTC
TRBJ2-3	TRBV9	TRBD2	.	CASSVYSETSPTDTQYF	TGTGCCAGCAGCGTATACTCCGAGACTAGCCCCACAGATACGCAGTATTTT
TRBJ2-3	TRBV29-1	.	.	CSVEHISSTDTQYF	TGCAGCGTTGAACACATCTCTAGCACAGATACGCAGTATTTT
TRBJ1-2	TRBV4-3	.	.	CASSLSSNYGYTF	TGCGCCAGCAGCCTTAGTAGTAACTATGGCTACACCTTC
TRBJ2-3	TRBV28	TRBD1	.	CASSIGQGATTDTQYF	TGTGCCAGCAGTATCGGACAGGGGGCGACAACAGATACGCAGTATTTT
TRBJ2-3	TRBV7-2	TRBD2	.	CASLRGLHTDTQYF	TGTGCCAGCCTACGGGGACTACACACAGATACGCAGTATTTT
TRBJ1-2	TRBV19	.	.	CASSINPGSNYGYTF	TGTGCCAGTAGTATAAATCCGGGGTCTAACTATGGCTACACCTTC
TRBJ2-7	TRBV10-1	TRBD1	.	CASSTNRDRLEQYF	TGCGCCAGCAGCACCAACAGGGACAGGCTCGAGCAGTACTTC
TRBJ1-6	TRBV28	.	.	CASSLLSNNSPLHF	TGTGCCAGCAGTTTATTGTCAAATAATTCACCCCTCCACTTT
TRBJ1-1	TRBV7-2	.	.	CASSSQTGGNTEAFF	TGTGCCAGCAGCTCGCAGACAGGAGGGAACACTGAAGCTTTCTTT
TRBJ2-1	TRBV25-1	.	.	CASTERSYNEQFF	TGTGCCAGCACCGAACGGTCCTACAATGAGCAGTTCTTC
TRBJ1-1	TRBV13	.	once	CASSPWRGNTEAFF	TGTGCCAGCAGCCCATGGAGGGGGAACACTGAAGCTTTCTTT
TRBJ2-5	TRBV5-4	TRBD2	.	CASSSRTSGETQYF	TGTGCCAGCAGCTCCAGGACTAGCGGAGAGACCCAGTACTTC
TRBJ2-7	TRBV7-9	.	.	CASSLGPADPYEQYF	TGTGCCAGCAGCTTAGGTCCTGCAGATCCCTACGAGCAGTACTTC
TRBJ2-1	TRBV2	TRBD2	.	CAGLAGDYNEQFF	TGTGCCGGACTAGCGGGGGACTACAATGAGCAGTTCTTC
TRBJ2-1	TRBV18	.	.	CASSPLAEDYNEQFF	TGTGCCAGCTCACCACTAGCGGAGGACTACAATGAGCAGTTCTTC
TRBJ1-5	TRBV28	.	.	CASSRQLMGQPQHF	TGTGCCAGCAGTAGACAGCTCATGGGGCAGCCCCAGCATTTT
TRBJ2-1	TRBV6-4	TRBD2	.	CASSDSSGSYNEQFF	TGTGCCAGCAGTGACTCTAGCGGGAGCTACAATGAGCAGTTCTTC
TRBJ2-7	TRBV27	TRBD1	.	CASSLGTVEMGEQYF	TGTGCCAGCAGTCTGGGGACAGTAGAGATGGGGGAGCAGTACTTC
TRBJ1-2	TRBV5-1	TRBD1	.	CASSPTGENYGYTF	TGCGCCAGCAGTCCGACAGGGGAAAACTATGGCTACACCTTC
TRBJ1-1	TRBV15	.	.	CATSSGEFDTEAFF	TGTGCCACCAGCAGCGGGGAGTTCGACACTGAAGCTTTCTTT
TRBJ2-5	TRBV29-1	TRBD2	.	CSVDRGWVGLAAKQETQYF	TGCAGCGTTGATAGGGGGTGGGTGGGACTAGCGGCGAAACAAGAGACCCAGTACTTC
TRBJ1-3	TRBV5-4	.	once	CASSLEGGAGGNTIYF	TGTGCCAGCAGCTTAGAAGGGGGGGCCGGTGGAAACACCATATATTTT
TRBJ1-6	TRBV7-9	TRBD1	.	CASSRQGVDSPLHF	TGTGCCAGCAGCCGACAGGGTGTAGATTCACCCCTCCACTTT